The following is a T cell receptor beta chain sequence with its context. Its antigen specificity is not known. A read error may explain this, as a much larger clone is one base away. Since the CDR3 does not end with the conserved phenylalanine or tryptophan, this likely comes from a read error. This record comes from a study of breast tumors, draining lymph nodes, adjacent tissues (dated by TCRdb to the mid-2010s). About the full investigation: The study compared TCR beta repertoires across tumor, adjacent nontumor tissue and axillary lymph nodes from breast cancer patients. The study was designed to assess the relationships and possible T-cell exchange between tumor, surrounding tissue and draining lymph node repertoires in human breast cancer. Overall results and qualifications from the work: Tumor and nontumor tissue repertoires were found to be significantly more similar in luminal-like than in basal-like breast cancer. T-cell repertoire diversity in tumors was found to be lower than in lymph nodes but higher than in nontumor tissue, and preferential V and J gene usage was observed. The data were judged consistent with most tumor T cells deriving from the lymph node and then expanding within tumor tissue. Rather than being directly demonstrated, the conclusion that tumor T cells originate in lymph nodes was presented as consistent with a hypothesis.

The lymph node samples were taken from the axillary draining lymph nodes of breast cancer patients. V is cut by 5 bases and J by 10 bases, and the space between the germline ends is 15 bases. CDR1 SGHTA and CDR2 FQGNSA were looked up in the germline V gene. The CDR3 sequence runs 13 residues, both termini included. The retained sequence is limited to the CDR3, 39 bases, with the frame set at the first base. The instrument was an Illumina HiSeq 2000. Multiplex PCR amplification was used to build the TCR beta chain libraries. The amplified TCR beta chain products were analyzed by high-throughput sequencing. In-frame beta chains were kept once TCRdb had trimmed the public reads at Q25 with fastp and called clones with MiXCR. Records with the same CDR3 protein are collapsed into one entry carrying the most frequent genes and DNA. For this sample the table gives 250,000 or so distinct CDR3 sequences, of which around 30% were detected only once. Around 1.1% of the sample lies in the top ten.

The sequenced sample was axillary lymph node tissue. The rearranged segments are TRBV7-2 and TRBJ2-1; the D segment could be TRBD1, given 6 matching bases. This TCR derives from a female donor with breast cancer. Some clones in this sample may be carry-over from other donors' samples. The CDR3 has the sequence CASSQGWDREQFL. The base sequence is TGTGCCAGCAGCCAGGGGTGGGATCGGGAGCAGTTCCTC.